This TCR beta chain appears in the sequencing data of a study of T cell repertoires in cytomegalovirus infection. Germline CDR1 and CDR2: MNHEY and SMNVEV (reference sequence). CDR3 length equals 15 residues. V was shortened by 5 bases and J by 2 bases, with 12 bases between the two germline ends. TCRdb reanalysed the reads using MiXCR and keeps one entry per CDR3 protein. The sample lists around 280,000 distinct CDR3 sequences; around 10% were seen once. The sequencing input was PBMCs. The TCR comes from a human donor in good health (CMV status not recorded). Some clones in this sample may be carry-over from other donors' samples. V usage is TRBV27 and J usage is TRBJ2-2; maybe TRBD1 (5 bases). The CDR3 DNA reads TGTGCCAGCAGTATAGGGGCCGTCAACACCGGGGAGCTGTTTTTT. The encoded protein is CASSIGAVNTGELFF.